Listed below are T cell receptor beta chains from one sample, sequenced in a study of beta chain features in type 1 diabetes. Sequencing used immunoSEQ multiplex PCR; TCRdb keeps in-frame clones, though not all of them. This table holds 970,000 or so clones, 15% to 20% found once. Sequenced sample: naive CD4+ T cells from blood. These receptors were collected from a woman aged 18-29 years in good health. Each CDR3 is given with its conserved first and last residue. Not all rows give a size; the values are once, few, many and, for expanded clones, a class.

CDR3 protein: CASSLSGRDRTGELFF
J gene: TRBJ2-2
clone size: -
CDR3 length: 16
V gene: TRBV7-3

CDR3 protein: CASSLNSLASNEQFF
J gene: TRBJ2-1
clone size: -
CDR3 length: 15
V gene: TRBV7-9

CDR3 protein: CASSDRGPGELFF
J gene: TRBJ2-2
clone size: few
CDR3 length: 13
V gene: TRBV5-1

CDR3 protein: CASFQGVPYEQYF
J gene: TRBJ2-7
clone size: -
CDR3 length: 13
V gene: TRBV7-8

CDR3 protein: CSVRTGTGYTGKNIQYF
J gene: TRBJ2-4
clone size: few
CDR3 length: 17
V gene: TRBV29-1

CDR3 protein: CASSPLTGSGETQYF
J gene: TRBJ2-5
clone size: few
CDR3 length: 15
V gene: TRBV11-2

CDR3 protein: CASSYLRGGEQFF
J gene: TRBJ2-1
clone size: few
CDR3 length: 13
V gene: TRBV6-5

CDR3 protein: CASSQDTRDPPYNEQFF
J gene: TRBJ2-1
clone size: few
CDR3 length: 17
V gene: TRBV4-1

CDR3 protein: CATSIPGETQYF
J gene: TRBJ2-5
clone size: -
CDR3 length: 12
V gene: TRBV19

CDR3 protein: CADKAFVNTEAFF
J gene: TRBJ1-1
clone size: -
CDR3 length: 13
V gene: TRBV2

CDR3 protein: CASSSYVANEKLFF
J gene: TRBJ1-4
clone size: once
CDR3 length: 14
V gene: TRBV6-5

CDR3 protein: CASNGRGRSYGYTF
J gene: TRBJ1-2
clone size: few
CDR3 length: 14
V gene: TRBV27

CDR3 protein: CASSYTKGARETQYF
J gene: TRBJ2-5
clone size: -
CDR3 length: 15
V gene: TRBV5-6

CDR3 protein: CASRASGRPSYFGELFF
J gene: TRBJ2-2
clone size: -
CDR3 length: 17
V gene: TRBV19

CDR3 protein: CAITSRAGNEQFF
J gene: TRBJ2-1
clone size: many
CDR3 length: 13
V gene: TRBV10-3

CDR3 protein: CSVLGVGRAQYNEQFF
J gene: TRBJ2-1
clone size: few
CDR3 length: 16
V gene: TRBV29-1

CDR3 protein: CASSPDRDGEKLFF
J gene: TRBJ1-4
clone size: few
CDR3 length: 14
V gene: TRBV4-2

CDR3 protein: CASSPRVSETQYF
J gene: TRBJ2-5
clone size: -
CDR3 length: 13
V gene: TRBV7-2

CDR3 protein: CAIRETVTGYEQYF
J gene: TRBJ2-7
clone size: few
CDR3 length: 14
V gene: TRBV10-3

CDR3 protein: CASSLGGMANEQFF
J gene: TRBJ2-1
clone size: -
CDR3 length: 14
V gene: TRBV6-6